This record concerns one T cell receptor (beta chain) sequence. No antigen is known for it. RNA transcripts served as the template for amplifying TCR beta CDR3 regions. The primer set for the first-round RT-PCR of the TCR CDR3 was HTBI. TCRdb reprocessed the multiplex PCR reads with MiXCR, giving one entry per CDR3 protein. Here the sample spans roughly 280,000 distinct CDR3 sequences, over 15% being singletons. The data were obtained in a study of T cells in Graves' hyperthyroidism and ophthalmopathy. Study details: Upon initial diagnosis and before any treatment, peripheral blood was collected. Study observations and caveats: Most expanded thyroid clonotypes above 0.001 recurred in blood. The model predicted ophthalmopathy a median approximately 6 months before onset.

Individuals with ophthalmopathy presented a Clinical Activity Score of at least 3, a NOSPECS grade of at least 4 and a duration under 3 months. V lost 4 bases, J lost 2 bases, and 8 bases lay in between. The length of the CDR3 is 14 residues. Germline CDR1 and CDR2: MNHNS and SASEGT. Sequencing was performed on blood. The rearrangement joins TRBV6-1 to TRBJ2-2; D unclear. The origin of this receptor is an older woman with Graves' ophthalmopathy. The CDR3 coding sequence is TGTGCCAGCAGTGCGAGCGTCAACACCGGGGAGCTGTTTTTT. It yields the protein CASSASVNTGELFF.